The rows below give T cell receptor beta chains drawn from one sample of a study of T cell responses to AZD1222 COVID-19 vaccine. Some clones are missing from TCRdb's copy, which holds only in-frame ones; the method was immunoSEQ multiplex PCR. Of roughly 50,000 clones listed, about 85% are singletons. This sample comprised peripheral blood, obtained on day 0 of AZD1222 vaccination. Receptors originate from an adult in good health. Each CDR3 is given without its conserved first and last residue. Expanded clones get a size class; other rows say once, few or many, or leave the size out.

j_gene	abundance	v_gene	CDR3aa
TRBJ2-2	once	TRBV4-1	ASSQEGWWQYTGELF
TRBJ2-3	NA	TRBV24-1	ATSDSGLQADTQY
TRBJ1-2	NA	TRBV27	ASSTRQGGYGYT
TRBJ1-4	NA	TRBV5-8	ASSLADPDEKLF
TRBJ1-1	NA	TRBV10-2	ASSESNLNTEAF
TRBJ2-5	NA	TRBV11-1	ASSASDGGETQY
TRBJ1-6	NA	TRBV7-8	ASSSGGGTVNSPLH
TRBJ1-1	NA	TRBV11-2	ASSLLPPDITGTQAF
TRBJ2-7	NA	TRBV4-3	ASSPGGNSLYEQY
TRBJ1-4	once	TRBV9	ASSESGQGMRTNEKLF
TRBJ2-5	NA	TRBV3-1/TRBV3-2	ASSPTLGGANQETQY
TRBJ2-1	NA	TRBV12-3/TRBV12-4	ASVRREGEQF
TRBJ1-2	NA	TRBV2	ASSEGIYT
TRBJ2-7	once	TRBV23-1	ASSLWDPGVSYEQY
TRBJ1-5	NA	TRBV7-9	ASSRGGQPQH
TRBJ2-5	NA	TRBV6-5	ASSYDWGRLQETQY
TRBJ1-2	NA	TRBV5-1	ASSSGQGIPYGYT
TRBJ1-5	NA	TRBV2	ASSDTGNQPQH
TRBJ1-6	NA	TRBV28	ASSPPGGNNSPLH
TRBJ2-1	NA	TRBV25-1	ASRVSYNEQF
TRBJ2-7	NA	TRBV24-1	ATSDWGTGEQY
TRBJ1-2	NA	TRBV3-1/TRBV3-2	ASSQGAPLTGGNGYT
TRBJ2-7	NA	TRBV27	ASSFSDRGYEQY
TRBJ1-1	few	TRBV28	ASRTGTPNTEAF
TRBJ2-5	NA	TRBV13	ASSLRTSGDQETQY
TRBJ1-4	NA	TRBV4-3	ASSLYRDRGRMDEKLF
TRBJ1-3	once	TRBV4-2	ASSWRGFAASGNTIY
TRBJ2-5	NA	TRBV28	ASSPGGGETQY